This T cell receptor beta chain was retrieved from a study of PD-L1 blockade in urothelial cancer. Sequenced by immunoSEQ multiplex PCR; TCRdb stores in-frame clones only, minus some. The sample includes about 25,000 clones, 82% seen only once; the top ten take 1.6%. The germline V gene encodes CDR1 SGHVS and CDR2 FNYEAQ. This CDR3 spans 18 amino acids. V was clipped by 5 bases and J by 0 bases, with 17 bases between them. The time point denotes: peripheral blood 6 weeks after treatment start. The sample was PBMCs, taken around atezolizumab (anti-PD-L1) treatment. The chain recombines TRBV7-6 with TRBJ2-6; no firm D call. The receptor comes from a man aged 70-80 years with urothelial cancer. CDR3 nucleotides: TGTGCCAGCAGCCAACGACTTTACTTACCCTCTGGGGCCAACGTCCTGACTTTC. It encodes CASSQRLYLPSGANVLTF. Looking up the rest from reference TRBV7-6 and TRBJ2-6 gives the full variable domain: GAGVSQSPRYKVTKRGQDVALRCDPISGHVSLYWYRQALGQGPEFLTYFNYEAQQDKSGLPNDRFSAERPEGSISTLTIQRTEQRDSAMYRCASSQRLYLPSGANVLTFGAGSRLTVL.